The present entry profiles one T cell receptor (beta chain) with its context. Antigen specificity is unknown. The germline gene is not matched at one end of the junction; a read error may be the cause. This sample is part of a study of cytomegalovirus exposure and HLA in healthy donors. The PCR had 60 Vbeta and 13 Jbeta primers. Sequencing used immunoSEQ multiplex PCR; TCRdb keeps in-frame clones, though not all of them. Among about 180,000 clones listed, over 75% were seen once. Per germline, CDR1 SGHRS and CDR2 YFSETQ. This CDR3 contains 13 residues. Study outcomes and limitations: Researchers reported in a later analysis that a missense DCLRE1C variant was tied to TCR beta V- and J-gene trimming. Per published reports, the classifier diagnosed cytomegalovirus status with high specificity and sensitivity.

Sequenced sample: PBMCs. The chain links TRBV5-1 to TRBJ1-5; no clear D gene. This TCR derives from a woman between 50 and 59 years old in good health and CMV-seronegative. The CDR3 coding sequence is TGCGCCAGCAGTTTCGATAGCAATCAGCCCCAACATTTT. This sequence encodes CASSFDSNQPQHF.